This T cell receptor beta chain was profiled in a study of regulatory T cells in long-lasting Graves disease. Study overall: Persistence in Graves' disease required over 5 years of antithyroid drugs plus positive TSH receptor antibodies. Study results and limitations: Persistent disease samples used TRBV28, TRBJ1-2 and TRBJ2-5 preferentially. Shared public clonotypes totalled 2,741 in persistent patients, compared with some 920 in new patients.

Trimming removed 2 bases at V and 7 bases at J, with 10 bases between. Germline lookup yields CDR1 SGHRS and CDR2 YFSETQ. This CDR3 is built from 14 residues. Time point given: persistent/refractory GD, antithyroid drugs over 5 years with positive TRAb. The TCR library was made from RNA extracted from PBMCs. A blood draw put 8 to 10 milliliters of peripheral blood into EDTA tubes. Arm-PCR of CDR3 regions and iRepertoire HTBI primers were the basis on which TCR beta libraries were built. MiXCR, applied by TCRdb to the multiplex PCR reads, yields one record per CDR3 protein. This sample carries approximately 400,000 distinct CDR3 sequences, less than 25% of them seen once, and the ten largest clones take around 21%. About this clonotype itself: The antigen is unknown.

The gene calls are TRBV5-1 and TRBJ1-6; tentatively, D is TRBD1 (6 bases). The input for sequencing was peripheral blood mononuclear cells (PBMCs), taken when the disease was refractory, from a patient treated with antithyroid drugs. The receptor comes from a female donor with Graves disease. The CDR3 spells CASSLQGLNSPLHF. CDR3 DNA sequence: TGCGCCAGCAGCTTACAGGGATTGAATTCACCCCTCCACTTT.